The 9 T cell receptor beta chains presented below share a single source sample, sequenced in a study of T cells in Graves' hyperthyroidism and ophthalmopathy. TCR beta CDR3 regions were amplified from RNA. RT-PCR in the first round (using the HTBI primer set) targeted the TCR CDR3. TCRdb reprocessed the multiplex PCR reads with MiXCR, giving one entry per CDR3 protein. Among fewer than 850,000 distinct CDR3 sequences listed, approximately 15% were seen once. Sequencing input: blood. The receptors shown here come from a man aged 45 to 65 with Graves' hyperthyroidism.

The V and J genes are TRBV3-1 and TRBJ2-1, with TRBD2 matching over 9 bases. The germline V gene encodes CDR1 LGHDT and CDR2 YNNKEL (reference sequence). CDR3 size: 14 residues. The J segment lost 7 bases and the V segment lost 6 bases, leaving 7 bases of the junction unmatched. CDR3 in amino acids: CASRFAAGGNEQFF. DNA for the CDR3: TGTGCCAGCAGATTTGCAGCGGGAGGAAATGAGCAGTTCTTC.

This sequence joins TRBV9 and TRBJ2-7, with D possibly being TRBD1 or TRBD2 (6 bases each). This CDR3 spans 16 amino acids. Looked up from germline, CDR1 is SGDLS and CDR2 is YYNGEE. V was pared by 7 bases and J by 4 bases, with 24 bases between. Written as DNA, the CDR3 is TGTGCCAGCTCCCCCAGCTGGGGGGCAGGGACATACGAGCAGTACTTC. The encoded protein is CASSPSWGAGTYEQYF.

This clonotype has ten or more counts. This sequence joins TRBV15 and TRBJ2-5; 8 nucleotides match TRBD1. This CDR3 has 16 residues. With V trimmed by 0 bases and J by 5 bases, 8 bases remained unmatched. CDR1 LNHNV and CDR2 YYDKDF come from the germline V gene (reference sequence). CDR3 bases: TGTGCCACCAGCAGAGAAAGGCAGGGGGCAGTGGAGACCCAGTACTTC. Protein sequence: CATSRERQGAVETQYF.

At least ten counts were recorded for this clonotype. CDR3 sequence reads: CASSEPPGGTEAFF. For the CDR3, the DNA is TGTGCCAGCAGTGAACCCCCGGGGGGCACTGAAGCTTTCTTT. The chain employs TRBV6-1 and TRBJ1-1; TRBD1 might be the D (5 bases). CDR1 and CDR2 from the germline V gene are MNHNS and SASEGT. Trimming left V 2 bases short and J 4 bases short, with 11 bases between. The CDR3 runs to 14 residues.

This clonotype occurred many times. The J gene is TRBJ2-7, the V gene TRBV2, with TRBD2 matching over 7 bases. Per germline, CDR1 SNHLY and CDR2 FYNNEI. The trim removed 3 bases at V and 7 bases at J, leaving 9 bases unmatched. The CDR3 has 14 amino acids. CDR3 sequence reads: CASSDRAGRREQYF. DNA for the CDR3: TGTGCCAGCAGTGATCGAGCGGGACGGCGGGAGCAGTACTTC.

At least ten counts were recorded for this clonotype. The CDR3 nucleotides read TGTGCCAGCAGTTTATCAGGGGTTCTCTCCTACAATGAGCAGTTCTTC. Translated, it gives CASSLSGVLSYNEQFF. The V gene is TRBV6-1, the J gene TRBJ2-1; possible D gene TRBD1, 6 bases. The CDR3 is 16 residues long. Deletions cut 5 bases from V and 0 bases from J, with 14 bases between. The germline gives CDR1 MNHNS, CDR2 SASEGT.

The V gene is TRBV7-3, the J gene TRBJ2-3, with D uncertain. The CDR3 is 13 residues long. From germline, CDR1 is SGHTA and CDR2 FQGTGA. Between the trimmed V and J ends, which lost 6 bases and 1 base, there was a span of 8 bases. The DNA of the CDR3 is TGTGCCAGCAGATCCCCAGGCACAGATACGCAGTATTTT. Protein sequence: CASRSPGTDTQYF.

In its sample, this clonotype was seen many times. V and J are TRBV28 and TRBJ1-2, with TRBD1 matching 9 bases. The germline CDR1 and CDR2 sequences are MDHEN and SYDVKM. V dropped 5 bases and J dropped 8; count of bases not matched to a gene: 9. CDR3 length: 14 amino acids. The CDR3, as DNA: TGTGCCAGCAGTCCCCGGACAGGGGTAGGGGGCTACACCTTC. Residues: CASSPRTGVGGYTF.

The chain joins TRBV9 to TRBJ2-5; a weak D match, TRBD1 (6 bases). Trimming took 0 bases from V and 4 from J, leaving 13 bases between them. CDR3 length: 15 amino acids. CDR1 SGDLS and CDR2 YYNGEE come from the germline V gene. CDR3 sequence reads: CASSVEGHLGETQYF. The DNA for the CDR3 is TGTGCCAGCAGCGTAGAGGGACACCTTGGAGAGACCCAGTACTTC.